The clone carrying this TCR beta chain occurred once. This record belongs to a study of blood T cell repertoires in COVID-19. Overall study context: Sites across the United States, Italy and Spain contributed samples from acute and convalescent COVID-19. PBMCs, B-cell-depleted T cells, or T cells provided the cDNA or gDNA that made up the material.

The germline V gene encodes CDR1 MNHEY and CDR2 SVGAGI. The length of the CDR3 is 14 residues. Between the trimmed V and J ends, which lost 6 bases and 4 bases, there was a span of 15 bases. Per the original data handling: From reference gene primer amplification, estimates of nucleated cell counts were derived. Clones were sequenced by immunoSEQ multiplex PCR, and TCRdb holds only the in-frame ones, with some missing. From that table come the V and J calls and clone size; the DNA was used to work out D and trimming. Of some 200,000 clones listed, approximately 85% are singletons. The genes are TRBV6-5 and TRBJ1-1, with D maybe TRBD1 (6 bases). The origin of this receptor is a woman aged 80 or over with acute or convalescent COVID-19. Input material: peripheral blood. Here the CDR3 reads CASSYRQVFTEAFF. The CDR3 coding sequence is TGTGCCAGCAGCTACCGACAGGTCTTCACTGAAGCTTTCTTT.